One and the same sample provided the 30 T cell receptor beta chains below, sequenced in a study of T cell responses to AZD1222 COVID-19 vaccine. Assay: immunoSEQ multiplex PCR; the TCRdb copy retains only in-frame clones and omits some. The sample lists nearly 95,000 clones, 85% to 90% occurring once. The sequenced sample was peripheral blood, obtained on day 0 of AZD1222 vaccination. Receptors originate from an adult in good health.

The chain carries TRBV7-2 and TRBJ2-1; a possible D gene is TRBD1 (5 bases). V lost 5 bases and J 2 bases, leaving 10 bases between the germline ends. CDR3 size: 14 residues. Germline V CDR1 and CDR2: SGHTA, FQGNSA. The CDR3 region has the DNA TGTGCCAGCAGCCCCAGACAGACCTACAATGAGCAGTTCTTC. Protein product: CASSPRQTYNEQFF.

This sequence joins TRBV7-9 and TRBJ2-7, with D perhaps TRBD1 (5 bases). Germline assignment: CDR1 SEHNR and CDR2 FQNEAQ (reference sequence). Trimming shortened V by 2 bases and J by 3 bases, and 11 bases separated the two germline ends. This CDR3 region has 14 residues. CDR3 in amino acids: CASSLSQGRYEQYF. The DNA of the CDR3 is TGTGCCAGCAGCTTAAGTCAGGGTCGCTACGAGCAGTACTTC.

V usage is TRBV3-1 (or the pseudogene TRBV3-2) and J usage is TRBJ2-3; D might be TRBD1 (5 bases). Germline V gives CDR1 LGHDT, CDR2 YNNKEL (reference sequence). CDR3 length equals 15 residues. The ends were cut back, 2 bases at V and 3 bases at J, with 12 bases in the middle. CDR3 DNA sequence: TGTGCCAGCAGCCAAATCTCAGCAGGGACAGATACGCAGTATTTT. Residues: CASSQISAGTDTQYF.

The CDR3 loop is CASSVGPDTGELFF. The CDR3, as DNA: TGTGCCAGCAGCGTGGGACCTGACACCGGGGAGCTGTTTTTT. The J gene is TRBJ2-2, the V gene TRBV9; D possibly matches TRBD1 or TRBD2 (5 bases each). Germline CDR1 and CDR2: SGDLS and YYNGEE. The V and J ends lost 2 bases and 3 bases respectively, with 8 bases between them. The CDR3 loop spans 14 amino acids.

The CDR3 sequence: CASSGGQETQYF. Written as DNA, the CDR3 is TGTGCCAGCTCAGGGGGCCAAGAGACCCAGTACTTC. V gene TRBV18 combines with J gene TRBJ2-5; possibly TRBD1 or TRBD2 for D (5 bases each). This CDR3 has 12 amino acids. V was cut by 5 bases and J by 1 base, with 5 bases left in between. CDR1 and CDR2 (germline): KGHSH, LQKENI.

The V gene is TRBV24-1, the J gene TRBJ2-5, with 11 nucleotides matching TRBD1. V gave up 7 bases and J gave up 5 bases; unmatched junction bases: 8. Germline V CDR1 and CDR2: KGHDR, SFDVKD. CDR3 length: 15 amino acids. CDR3 sequence (DNA): TGTGCCACCAGCTCAAGGACAGGGGGCCAGGAGACCCAGTACTTC. This gives the protein CATSSRTGGQETQYF.

The chain combines TRBV6-2 or TRBV6-3 with TRBJ1-1; the D is unclear. Germline V gene data show CDR1 as MNHEY and CDR2 as SVGEGT. Trimming removed 6 bases from V and 4 bases from J, with 18 bases in between. The CDR3 totals 15 residues. The CDR3 reads CASSPDPMLGTEAFF. Here the CDR3 DNA reads TGTGCCAGCAGCCCAGACCCGATGTTGGGCACTGAAGCTTTCTTT.

The genes are TRBV19 and TRBJ1-4; D uncertain. Germline values: CDR1 LNHDA, CDR2 SQIVND (reference sequence). Trimming cost V 6 bases and J 8 bases, with 19 bases left between them. This CDR3 region has 15 residues. CDR3 sequence reads: CASSSQTSLAEKLFF. The CDR3 nucleotides are TGTGCCAGTAGCTCTCAGACCTCATTGGCGGAAAAACTGTTTTTT.

The rearrangement links TRBV7-2 to TRBJ1-1, with D possibly matching TRBD1 (6 bases). The germline V gene has CDR1 SGHTA and CDR2 FQGNSA. V was clipped by 5 bases and J by 1 base, with 17 bases between them. The CDR3 has 16 amino acids. CDR3 sequence reads: CASSPRYDRPNTEAFF. CDR3 sequence (DNA): TGTGCCAGCAGCCCTCGATACGACAGGCCGAACACTGAAGCTTTCTTT.

This clone occurred once. The genes are TRBV12-3 or TRBV12-4 and TRBJ1-1, with D perhaps matching TRBD1 (6 bases). With 2 bases removed from V and 13 bases from J, the gap between germline ends came to 14 bases. There are 12 residues in the CDR3. The DNA of the CDR3 is TGTGCCAGCAGTTTAAGGGGGGCTGGTGGTTTCTTT. Translation gives CASSLRGAGGFF.

V gene TRBV27 combines with J gene TRBJ2-1; 8 nucleotides line up with TRBD2. V gave up 5 bases and J gave up 3 bases; unmatched junction bases: 6. This CDR3 comprises 15 residues. The germline V gene encodes CDR1 MNHEY and CDR2 SMNVEV (reference sequence). CDR3 region: CASSLSGEIYNEQFF. As DNA, the CDR3 is TGTGCCAGCAGTCTTAGCGGGGAGATCTACAATGAGCAGTTCTTC.

J is TRBJ1-3 and V is TRBV4-3; D remains ambiguous. This CDR3 region has 13 residues. In germline, CDR1 is LGHNA, CDR2 YSLEER. V gave up 0 bases and J gave up 5 bases, with 5 bases separating them. The CDR3, as DNA: TGCGCCAGCAGCCAAGATGAGAGAAACACCATATATTTT. Residues: CASSQDERNTIYF.

The chain links TRBV9 to TRBJ1-2; 11 bases are a match to TRBD1. Germline V gives CDR1 SGDLS, CDR2 YYNGEE. This CDR3 comprises 19 residues. The junction had 17 bases not matched to a gene; V was cut back by 4 bases and J by 3 bases. CDR3 sequence: CASSSRTGQGARLHYGYTF. The CDR3 nucleotides are TGTGCCAGCAGCTCCCGCACCGGACAGGGGGCGCGACTTCACTATGGCTACACCTTC.

The V gene is TRBV5-1, the J gene TRBJ2-3; 7 bases are a match to TRBD2. Germline CDR1 SGHRS, CDR2 YFSETQ. The CDR3 totals 15 residues. V shed 7 bases, J shed 3 bases, and the junction held 11 bases outside the gene matches. The CDR3 coding sequence is TGCGCCAGCCACTACGGGGGGTTCGGGACAGATACGCAGTATTTT. Residues: CASHYGGFGTDTQYF.

V is TRBV3-1 (or the pseudogene TRBV3-2) and J is TRBJ1-5; D not resolved. Germline loops: CDR1 LGHDT, CDR2 YNNKEL (reference sequence). V lost 1 base to trimming and J lost 0 bases, with 10 bases between them. The CDR3 sequence is 16 residues long. The CDR3 here is CASSQGGPYSNQPQHF. DNA for the CDR3: TGTGCCAGCAGCCAAGGTGGTCCGTATAGCAATCAGCCCCAGCATTTT.

The CDR3 here is CASKGQSTNEKLFF. The CDR3 coding sequence is TGTGCCAGCAAAGGACAATCAACTAATGAAAAACTGTTTTTT. This chain connects TRBV6-5 to TRBJ1-4, with D tentatively TRBD1 (5 bases). CDR1 and CDR2 from the germline V gene are MNHEY and SVGAGI. The CDR3 is made up of 14 amino acids. V was pared by 7 bases and J by 0 bases, with 9 bases between.

The chain is built from TRBV19 and TRBJ2-5, with TRBD1 matching 7 bases. The CDR3 runs 13 residues. Germline CDR1 reads LNHDA; CDR2 reads SQIVND (reference sequence). Trimming removed 10 bases from V and 5 bases from J; junction bases left unmatched: 10. As DNA, the CDR3 is TGTGCCACAAAGAGGGACAGAGGGGAGACCCAGTACTTC. Translated, it gives CATKRDRGETQYF.

The genes are TRBV27 and TRBJ2-1; D not resolved. The V and J ends lost 4 bases and 6 bases respectively, with 16 bases between them. Per the germline V gene, CDR1 is MNHEY and CDR2 is SMNVEV (reference sequence). This CDR3 contains 15 residues. The CDR3: CASSSLPLKSNEQFF. CDR3 nucleotide sequence: TGTGCCAGCAGTTCACTGCCTCTGAAGAGCAATGAGCAGTTCTTC.

The genes are TRBV24-1 and TRBJ2-3; the D is unclear. The CDR3 has 13 amino acids. Trimming cost V 9 bases and J 2 bases, with 11 bases left between them. Germline-derived CDR1 and CDR2 are KGHDR and SFDVKD. The CDR3 DNA sequence: TGTGCCACCTCGTCGGGCGACACAGATACGCAGTATTTT. Its protein is CATSSGDTDTQYF.

In its sample, this clone was seen once. The chain employs TRBV20-1 and TRBJ1-5, with 7 bases fitting TRBD1. The CDR3 runs 15 residues. J lost 5 bases, V lost 3 bases, and 10 bases had no gene match. The germline CDR1 and CDR2 sequences are DFQATT and SNEGSKA (reference sequence). This CDR3 reads CSASESGGGYQPQHF. In nucleotides, the CDR3 is TGCAGTGCTAGTGAGTCAGGGGGGGGATATCAGCCCCAGCATTTT.

This clone has just a few counts. J is TRBJ2-7 and V is TRBV7-9, with D perhaps TRBD1 (6 bases). V lost 0 bases to trimming and J lost 7 bases, with 13 bases between them. CDR1 is SEHNR and CDR2 is FQNEAQ in the germline V gene (reference sequence). The CDR3 runs 14 residues. CDR3 DNA sequence: TGTGCCAGCAGCTTAGCTGGCAGGGGTACGGAGCAGTACTTC. It encodes CASSLAGRGTEQYF.

The V and J genes are TRBV7-2 and TRBJ2-1; TRBD1 agrees at 8 bases. The V gene's germline CDR1 is SGHTA and CDR2 FQGNSA. CDR3 length: 15 residues. V shed 5 bases and J 4 bases; nucleotides not matched to a gene: 7. The CDR3: CASSSDRGEYNEQFF. In DNA form, the CDR3 reads TGTGCCAGCAGCAGCGACAGGGGTGAATACAATGAGCAGTTCTTC. Variable domain in full (rest from reference TRBV7-2 and TRBJ2-1): GAGVSQSPSNKVTEKGKDVELRCDPISGHTALYWYRQSLGQGLEFLIYFQGNSAPDKSGLPSDRFSAERTGGSVSTLTIQRTQQEDSAVYLCASSSDRGEYNEQFFGPGTRLTVL.

The V call is TRBV7-6, the J call TRBJ2-7; 16 bases line up with TRBD2. Germline CDR1 reads SGHVS; CDR2 reads FNYEAQ. J lost 9 bases, V lost 4 bases, and 12 bases had no gene match. CDR3 length equals 17 residues. CDR3 amino acids: CASSSGTSGGEVTTQYF. In nucleotides, the CDR3 is TGTGCCAGCAGCTCCGGGACTAGCGGGGGGGAAGTTACGACGCAGTACTTC. The variable domain in full, completed from reference TRBV7-6 and TRBJ2-7, reads GAGVSQSPRYKVTKRGQDVALRCDPISGHVSLYWYRQALGQGPEFLTYFNYEAQQDKSGLPNDRFSAERPEGSISTLTIQRTEQRDSAMYRCASSSGTSGGEVTTQYFGPGTRLTVT.

The sample holds a few counts of this clone. The rearrangement links TRBV28 to TRBJ1-1, with D maybe TRBD1 (5 bases). The germline V gene has CDR1 MDHEN and CDR2 SYDVKM. The V and J ends lost 6 bases and 6 bases respectively, with 14 bases between them. The CDR3 loop spans 13 amino acids. The CDR3 sequence: CASRGQGNSEAFF. CDR3 sequence (DNA): TGTGCCAGCAGGGGGCAGGGTAACTCTGAAGCTTTCTTT.

The CDR3 loop reads CASSQEREQYF. The CDR3 nucleotides read TGTGCCAGCAGCCAAGAAAGGGAGCAGTACTTC. J is TRBJ2-7 and V is TRBV3-1 (or the pseudogene TRBV3-2); the D is unclear. This CDR3 region has 11 residues. Germline assignment: CDR1 LGHDT and CDR2 YNNKEL (reference sequence). Deletions cut 0 bases from V and 7 bases from J, with 4 bases between.

The chain recombines TRBV4-3 with TRBJ2-7; no clear D. The V end was cut by 0 bases, the J end by 0 bases, with 9 bases between. The CDR3 covers 15 residues. Germline V gene sequence: CDR1 LGHNA, CDR2 YSLEER. CDR3 in DNA: TGCGCCAGCAGCCAAGATCGCGTCTACTCCTACGAGCAGTACTTC. Translation gives CASSQDRVYSYEQYF.

V and J are TRBV5-5 and TRBJ1-5; tentative D call: TRBD1 (6 bases). V lost 0 bases, J lost 3 bases, and 13 bases lay in between. CDR3 length: 16 residues. Germline CDR1 is SGHKS and CDR2 is YYEKEE (reference sequence). CDR3: CASSLGTDPSNQPQHF. DNA for the CDR3: TGTGCCAGCAGCTTGGGGACAGATCCCTCCAATCAGCCCCAGCATTTT.

The chain couples TRBV7-9 to TRBJ1-1; D is ambiguous. Germline CDR1 is SEHNR and CDR2 is FQNEAQ (reference sequence). V lost 3 bases and J 8 bases, leaving 10 bases between the germline ends. This CDR3 has 12 residues. CDR3 DNA sequence: TGTGCCAGCAGCTTCTTGGGTAGCGAAGCTTTCTTT. It yields the protein CASSFLGSEAFF.

The gene calls are TRBV3-1 (or the pseudogene TRBV3-2) and TRBJ1-5; 8 nucleotides match TRBD1. The CDR3 has 15 residues. CDR1 and CDR2 (germline): LGHDT, YNNKEL (reference sequence). With V trimmed by 4 bases and J by 5 bases, 7 bases remained unmatched. The CDR3 region has the DNA TGTGCCAGCAGCCCCGGGACAGGTGGAGATCAGCCCCAGCATTTT. It specifies CASSPGTGGDQPQHF.

The rearrangement joins TRBV5-1 to TRBJ2-5; unclear D gene. Germline V CDR1 and CDR2: SGHRS, YFSETQ. The CDR3 runs to 12 residues. The ends were cut back, 2 bases at V and 5 bases at J, with 7 bases in the middle. The CDR3 region is CASSLQRETQYF. The CDR3 nucleotides read TGCGCCAGCAGCTTACAACGGGAGACCCAGTACTTC.